This section outlines one T cell receptor beta chain sequence together with its context. The CDR3 length is 16 residues. Germline CDR1 WNHNN, CDR2 SYGVQD (reference sequence). With 0 bases removed from V and 0 bases from J, the gap between germline ends came to 8 bases. Produced via immunoSEQ multiplex PCR; TCRdb's table is partial and in-frame only. The sample carries some 48,000 clones, around 84% recorded once. The data stem from a study of OX40 agonist ivuxolimab in advanced cancers. The TCR originated in an adult with an advanced solid tumor such as melanoma, head and neck, liver or kidney cancer. Sequenced material: CD4+ or CD8+ T cells sorted from blood, taken in a trial of the OX40 agonist ivuxolimab. V is TRBV10-1 and J is TRBJ2-2; D gene ambiguous. This chain's CDR3 is CASSESVIANTGELFF. The CDR3 DNA is TGCGCCAGCAGTGAGTCCGTGATCGCGAACACCGGGGAGCTGTTTTTT.